A single sample is the source of the 6 T cell receptor beta chains below, sequenced in a study of persistence of HIV-infected CD4 T cells. Stimulation used approximately 9.6 ug/mL lysate from CMV-infected fibroblasts. Sorted nonresponding memory CD4+ T cells were CD40L-negative, CD69-negative, CD45RO-high. These TCRs are of unknown antigen specificity. This was the immunoSEQ version 4 assay in survey mode. Assay used: immunoSEQ multiplex PCR; TCRdb lists only in-frame clones, some missing. The table records about 50,000 clones, about four fifths of them present only once. The sequences come from CD4+ T cells sorted from PBMCs after 18-hour stimulation, collected from a patient who received antiretroviral therapy. These receptors were collected from an adult man with HIV who was CMV-seropositive.

CDR3: CATSRYDKREETQYF. The CDR3 nucleotides read TGTGCCACCAGCAGATATGATAAAAGGGAGGAGACCCAGTACTTC. This chain connects TRBV15 to TRBJ2-5, with D perhaps TRBD2 (5 bases). From germline, CDR1 is LNHNV and CDR2 YYDKDF (reference sequence). Trimming left V 2 bases short and J 5 bases short, with 15 bases between. The CDR3 covers 15 residues.

By sample share, this clone is medium-sized. The chain joins TRBV5-4 to TRBJ1-6; no firm D call. Germline V CDR1 and CDR2: SGHNT, YYREEE (reference sequence). Trimming pared 1 base from V and 10 bases from J, leaving 12 bases between. The CDR3 consists of 14 residues. CDR3 sequence reads: CASSLFGVYSPLHF. In DNA, the CDR3 is TGTGCCAGCAGCTTGTTCGGGGTCTACTCACCCCTCCACTTT.

The chain recombines TRBV30 with TRBJ1-2; D might be TRBD1 (5 bases). Germline CDR1 is GTSNPN and CDR2 is SVGIG (reference sequence). V shed 2 bases and J shed 10 bases, with 17 bases lying between them. The CDR3 sequence is 13 residues long. This CDR3 reads CAWSRDAIGDYTF. The DNA for the CDR3 is TGTGCCTGGAGTAGGGACGCCATCGGAGACTACACCTTC.

The chain employs TRBV19 and TRBJ1-2, with unresolved D. Germline V gene data show CDR1 as LNHDA and CDR2 as SQIVND (reference sequence). This CDR3 region has 12 residues. The V gene lost 5 bases and the J gene lost 1 base, with 5 bases spanning the gap. CDR3 in amino acids: CASSEDNYGYTF. The CDR3 DNA reads as TGTGCCAGTAGTGAGGATAACTATGGCTACACCTTC.

The rearrangement uses TRBV5-4 and TRBJ2-1; 10 nucleotides line up with TRBD2. After removal of 4 bases from V and 2 bases from J, the junction contained 6 bases not matched to a gene. Germline-derived CDR1 and CDR2 are SGHNT and YYREEE (reference sequence). This CDR3 region has 16 residues. In DNA form, the CDR3 reads TGTGCCAGCAGCACAAGGACTAGCGGTACCTACAATGAGCAGTTCTTC. Residues: CASSTRTSGTYNEQFF.

This chain joins TRBV19 and TRBJ1-6, with no clear D. This CDR3 has 13 amino acids. CDR1 and CDR2 (germline): LNHDA, SQIVND (reference sequence). Between the trimmed V and J ends, which lost 4 bases and 3 bases, there was a span of 4 bases. CDR3 nucleotides: TGTGCCAGTAGTAAGCTCTATAATTCACCCCTCCACTTT. Amino acids: CASSKLYNSPLHF.